This is a list of T cell receptor beta chains from one sample in a study of shared clonotypes between healthy human individuals. Using immunoSEQ multiplex PCR, the repertoire was profiled, and TCRdb retains in-frame clones only, with some absent. Among over 2 million clones, around 95% were seen once, and the ten largest hold 0.13%. Sequences were obtained from naive CD4+ T cells sorted from blood. The receptors here all came from a man between 18 and 35 years old in good health. Each CDR3 is given with its conserved first and last residue. A D gene is named only where the DNA matches it firmly. Clone size appears in some rows only: once, few, many, or a class for an expanded clone.

>-|-|TRBJ1-1|TRBV2
TGTGCCAGTCGGACGGCAATGAACACTGAAGCTTTCTTT
CASRTAMNTEAFF
>-|TRBD2|TRBJ2-1|TRBV6-1
TGTGCCAGCAGTGTAGAAGAACGGGGGGCCTACAATGAGCAGTTCTTC
CASSVEERGAYNEQFF
>-|-|TRBJ1-5|TRBV28
TGTGCCACCAGGGGAGGTCAGCCCCAGCATTTT
CATRGGQPQHF
>-|-|TRBJ1-1|TRBV2
TGTGCCAGCAGTGAAGCTCCGGGGGTCGCAGCTTTCTTT
CASSEAPGVAAFF
>-|-|TRBJ1-2|TRBV19
TGTGCCAGTATGGGCAGCTACTATGGCTACACCTTC
CASMGSYYGYTF
>-|-|TRBJ2-1|TRBV28
TGTGCCAGCAGTTTAGCAGAGAGCTCCTACAATGAGCAGTTCTTC
CASSLAESSYNEQFF
>once|TRBD2|TRBJ2-1|TRBV7-8
TGTGCCAGCAGCTCGGGCCCATCAGCGGGGTACAATGAGCAGTTCTTC
CASSSGPSAGYNEQFF
>-|-|TRBJ1-2|TRBV9
TGTGCCAGCAGCGACCTGGGGACGGCGGACTATGGCTACACCTTC
CASSDLGTADYGYTF
>-|TRBD1|TRBJ1-2|TRBV2
TGTGCCAGCAGTGATAGGGACAGGGGGCGCAGGGGCTACACCTTC
CASSDRDRGRRGYTF
>-|TRBD1|TRBJ1-2|TRBV7-9
TGTGCCAGCAGCTTAAAAGGACAGGGTCCTTATGGCTACACCTTC
CASSLKGQGPYGYTF
>-|TRBD1|TRBJ1-6|TRBV11-2
TGTGCCAGCAGCAACCCCCGAGGGACAGGGTCTCTGCTTTCACCCCTCCACTTT
CASSNPRGTGSLLSPLHF
>-|-|TRBJ2-3|TRBV7-8
TGTGCCAGCAGCTTAGCCAGGGGATGGGTAGATACGCAGTATTTT
CASSLARGWVDTQYF
>-|-|TRBJ2-6|TRBV7-6
TGTGCCAGCAGTCCGGGGGCGTCCTCTGGGGCCAACGTCCTGACTTTC
CASSPGASSGANVLTF
>-|TRBD2|TRBJ2-3|TRBV7-2
TGTGCCAGCAGGCTAGGGACTAGCGGGAGGATGGATACGCAGTATTTT
CASRLGTSGRMDTQYF
>-|TRBD1|TRBJ1-2|TRBV19
TGTGCCAGTAGTATATCCTCCCAAGGGGGCGGCTATGGCTACACCTTC
CASSISSQGGGYGYTF
>-|TRBD1|TRBJ2-7|TRBV19
TGTGCCAGTAGCCAGGGGACAGGGCTTGGGGAGCAGTACTTC
CASSQGTGLGEQYF
>-|-|TRBJ2-7|TRBV7-9
TGTGCCAGCAGCTTAACGGAGGTCGCCGAGCAGTACTTC
CASSLTEVAEQYF
>-|-|TRBJ2-7|TRBV28
TGTGCCAGCAGTTTAGGGGGGAGCGTCTCCTACGAGCAGTACTTC
CASSLGGSVSYEQYF
>few|TRBD1|TRBJ1-6|TRBV4-1
TGCGCCAGCAGCCATGGGGGACAGGGATTGTTGAATTCACCCCTCCACTTT
CASSHGGQGLLNSPLHF
>-|TRBD1|TRBJ1-1|TRBV11-1
TGTGCCAGCAGCTTAGACAGGGGAAATTCTGAAGCTTTCTTT
CASSLDRGNSEAFF
>-|TRBD1|TRBJ1-6|TRBV19
TGTGCCAGTCAACAAGACAGGGGGCTCCGTTCACCCCTCCACTTT
CASQQDRGLRSPLHF
>once|-|TRBJ2-3|TRBV5-6
TGTGCCAGCAGCCGGGGAGATACGCAGTATTTT
CASSRGDTQYF
>-|-|TRBJ2-2|TRBV19
TGTGCCAGTAAGGTGGACAGCGGCACCGGGGAGCTGTTTTTT
CASKVDSGTGELFF
>-|-|TRBJ2-3|TRBV4-1
TGCGCCAGCAGCCCCACCCGGGCGAGCACAGATACGCAGTATTTT
CASSPTRASTDTQYF
>-|-|TRBJ1-1|TRBV6-5
TGTGCCAGCCGGTCAGGGATTGACACTGAAGCTTTCTTT
CASRSGIDTEAFF
>-|-|TRBJ1-5|TRBV10-3
TGTGCCATCAGTGATGGGGAGGCCCAGCATTTT
CAISDGEAQHF
>-|-|TRBJ2-7|TRBV5-6
TGTGCCAGCAGCTTCGCCGGGGAGCAGTACTTC
CASSFAGEQYF
>-|-|TRBJ2-7|TRBV7-2
TGTGCCAGCAGCCTTATAAGGGGGAGCTCCTACGAGCAGTACTTC
CASSLIRGSSYEQYF
>-|-|TRBJ1-1|TRBV6-6
TGTGCCAGCAGTTTGACGGGAGGGAACACTGAAGCTTTCTTT
CASSLTGGNTEAFF
>-|-|TRBJ2-3|TRBV5-4
TGTGCCAGCAGCTCCCAGAGGGGGGGGTCAGATACGCAGTATTTT
CASSSQRGGSDTQYF
>-|TRBD1|TRBJ1-2|TRBV4-3
TGCGCCAGCAGCCCCGAGGCGACAGGGCTTTCCTATGGCTACACCTTC
CASSPEATGLSYGYTF
>once|-|TRBJ1-1|TRBV5-1
TGCGCCAGCAGCTTAGTAGGGGACACTGAAGCTTTCTTT
CASSLVGDTEAFF
>-|TRBD1|TRBJ1-1|TRBV10-3
TGTGCCATCAGTCGAGTCCCGGGACAGGGTGAAGCTTTCTTT
CAISRVPGQGEAFF
>-|-|TRBJ1-2|TRBV7-4
TGTGCCAGCGATAGGGGTTATGGCTACACCTTC
CASDRGYGYTF
>-|TRBD1|TRBJ2-5|TRBV5-1
TGCGCCAGCAGCTTCGGGACAGGACAAGAGACCCAGTACTTC
CASSFGTGQETQYF
>once|-|TRBJ2-7|TRBV4-3
TGCGCCAGCAGCCCGGTCCCATCCTTCAGGCAGCAGTACTTC
CASSPVPSFRQQYF
>-|TRBD2|TRBJ2-4|TRBV25-1
TGTGCCAGCAGTGAGGGGGGGGCCAAAAACATTCAGTACTTC
CASSEGGAKNIQYF
>-|-|TRBJ2-1|TRBV2
TGTGCCAGCAGTGATAGGGACCTATACAATGAGCAGTTCTTC
CASSDRDLYNEQFF
>-|-|TRBJ1-5|TRBV7-6
TGTGCCAGCAGCTTAGGCACCCATCAGCCCCAGCATTTT
CASSLGTHQPQHF
>once|-|TRBJ2-1|TRBV5-1
TGCGCCAGCAGCTTGGATGGGCGCGTGCAGTTCTTC
CASSLDGRVQFF
>-|-|TRBJ2-7|TRBV12-2
TGTGCAAGTCGCTTAGGAGGTATTCGAACTTACCACTCCTACGAGCAGTACTTC
CASRLGGIRTYHSYEQYF
>-|TRBD1|TRBJ1-6|TRBV28
TGTGCCAGCAGTGCACCGGGACAGGGGGGCTCCTATAATTCACCCCTCCACTTT
CASSAPGQGGSYNSPLHF
>-|-|TRBJ2-7|TRBV6-4
TGTGCCAGTAGAGAAAGGGACTCCTACTCCTACGAGCAGTACTTC
CASRERDSYSYEQYF
>-|-|TRBJ2-7|TRBV19
TGTGCCAGTAGTCCTAAACACGGGGCCGGAGTCATGTACTTC
CASSPKHGAGVMYF
>-|TRBD1|TRBJ2-7|TRBV6-5
TGTGCCAGCAGTTATAGGACAGGGGGAGAGCAGTACTTC
CASSYRTGGEQYF
>-|-|TRBJ1-3|TRBV30
TGTGCCTGGAGTGTGGTGTTGGGGAGTGGAAACACCATATATTTT
CAWSVVLGSGNTIYF
>-|-|TRBJ1-1|TRBV6-6
TGTGCCAGCAGTCCCAGGGGAATGAACACTGAAGCTTTCTTT
CASSPRGMNTEAFF
>-|TRBD2|TRBJ2-1|TRBV7-2
TGTGCCAGCAGCTTTAGCGGGAGGGCCCATGAGCAGTTCTTC
CASSFSGRAHEQFF